This entry describes one TCR beta chain. Antigen specificity is unknown. Expressed TCRB transcripts were sequenced because the entire RNA isolate underwent reverse transcription. Generated by immunoSEQ multiplex PCR, the TCRdb table keeps only in-frame clones and is missing some. The sample lists 250,000 or so clones; about 15% were seen once. The data were taken from a study of beta chain features in type 1 diabetes. The germline V gene encodes CDR1 LNHDA and CDR2 SQIVND (reference sequence). The CDR3 runs to 14 residues. V gave up 0 bases and J gave up 4 bases, with 7 bases separating them. Study-level points and caveats: Shorter TCRB CDR3s, moderately but significantly so, were found in Type 1 diabetes patients in all four CD4+ subsets. Among type 1 diabetes patients, VDJ junctions had fewer insertions and more deletions.

The TCR was taken from a man aged 25 to 40 with type 1 diabetes. The chain carries TRBV19 and TRBJ2-1; TRBD2 is a possible D gene (6 bases). Source material: naive CD4+ T cells from blood. Here the CDR3 DNA reads TGTGCCAGTAGTATAGATCGGGGGTACAATGAGCAGTTCTTC. Translated, it gives CASSIDRGYNEQFF.